Here is one TCR beta chain with its context. This sample was taken from a study of shared T cell receptors in the human thymus. This CDR3 spans 15 amino acids. CDR1 is SGHRS and CDR2 is YFSETQ in the germline V gene. The V gene lost 4 bases and the J gene lost 8 bases, with 18 bases spanning the gap. Libraries were prepared by immunoSEQ multiplex PCR; TCRdb keeps only in-frame clonotypes and omits some of them. The table records some 700,000 clones, 70% to 90% of them present only once. Separately, the same data were catalogued under a study of human thymus T cells. As that study records: Related research reported highly overlapping thymic repertoires among unrelated individuals.

Sequencing was performed on thymocytes. The rearrangement joins TRBV5-1 to TRBJ1-4; D might be TRBD1 (6 bases). The sequence derives from a girl under three years old with a congenital heart defect. The CDR3: CASSSGQRILEKLFF. The CDR3 bases are TGCGCCAGCAGCAGCGGACAGAGGATATTGGAAAAACTGTTTTTT. The whole variable domain, remainder taken from reference TRBV5-1 and TRBJ1-4, is KAGVTQTPRYLIKTRGQQVTLSCSPISGHRSVSWYQQTPGQGLQFLFEYFSETQRNKGNFPGRFSGRQFSNSRSEMNVSTLELGDSALYLCASSSGQRILEKLFFGSGTQLSVL.